This TCR beta chain was identified during a study of CXCR3-negative and CXCR3-positive naive CD8 T cells. The CDR3 runs 13 residues. CDR1 and CDR2 (germline): MNHEY, SVGEGT. The method, 5' RACE with UMI labels, was used to prepare the TRB cDNA libraries. TCRdb reworked the 5' RACE reads into one entry per CDR3 protein, no DNA. Its table records some 22,000 distinct CDR3 sequences. The chain combines TRBV6-2 or TRBV6-3 with TRBJ2-3; TCRdb's D gene call, TRBD1, goes unchecked for lack of DNA. This TCR was recovered from a human donor in good health. Some clones in this sample may be carry-over from other donors' samples. Sample: naive CXCR3- CD8+ T cells from blood. Subset: CD45RO-CCR7+CD27+CD95- naive CD8+ T cells lacking CXCR3 (TNR3-). CDR3 region: CASTGLATDTQYF.